This record concerns one T cell receptor (beta chain) sequence. Its antigen is still unknown. This CDR3 is 14 amino acids long. Germline loops: CDR1 SGDLS, CDR2 YYNGEE. V was clipped by 3 bases and J by 1 base, with 10 bases between them. This specimen belongs to a study of post-analysis software for immune sequencing data. Across the study: Recorded subtypes: relapsing-remitting, secondary progressive, progressive-relapsing; some patients unannotated.

Presence of unique molecular identifiers characterized the TCR beta cDNA libraries. The yield from roughly 1 to 10 million T cells was 500,000 or so cDNA molecules in total. TCRdb processed the PCR reads anew with MiXCR; each CDR3 protein has one entry. The profile shows about 820,000 distinct CDR3 sequences, roughly 58% of them singletons. Study findings and constraints: Those samples that were prepared in the same batch co-clustered strongly by F measure. Comparison with controls showed significantly lower normalized Chao1 diversity in multiple sclerosis patients. The five TRBV segments detected at higher frequency in patients than in controls included TRBV5-6, TRBV5-1 and TRBV20-1.

The chain combines TRBV9 with TRBJ1-1, with a tentative D call TRBD1 (5 bases). The receptor comes from a girl between 10 and 17 years old with multiple sclerosis. The sequencing sample was made of blood. The CDR3 is CASSAGTSNTEAFF. The CDR3 coding sequence is TGTGCCAGCAGCGCCGGGACCTCGAACACTGAAGCTTTCTTT.